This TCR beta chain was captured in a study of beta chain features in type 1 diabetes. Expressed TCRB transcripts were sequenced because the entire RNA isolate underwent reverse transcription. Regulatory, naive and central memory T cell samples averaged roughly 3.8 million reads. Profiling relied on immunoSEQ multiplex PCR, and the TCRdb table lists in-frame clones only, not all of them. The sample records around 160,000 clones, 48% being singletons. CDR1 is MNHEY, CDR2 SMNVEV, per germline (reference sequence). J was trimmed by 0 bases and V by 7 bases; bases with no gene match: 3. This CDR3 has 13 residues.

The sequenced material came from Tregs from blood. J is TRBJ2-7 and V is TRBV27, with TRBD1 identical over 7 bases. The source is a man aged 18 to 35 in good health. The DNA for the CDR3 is TGTGCCAGCACCAGACAGGGCTCCTACGAGCAGTACTTC. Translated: CASTRQGSYEQYF.